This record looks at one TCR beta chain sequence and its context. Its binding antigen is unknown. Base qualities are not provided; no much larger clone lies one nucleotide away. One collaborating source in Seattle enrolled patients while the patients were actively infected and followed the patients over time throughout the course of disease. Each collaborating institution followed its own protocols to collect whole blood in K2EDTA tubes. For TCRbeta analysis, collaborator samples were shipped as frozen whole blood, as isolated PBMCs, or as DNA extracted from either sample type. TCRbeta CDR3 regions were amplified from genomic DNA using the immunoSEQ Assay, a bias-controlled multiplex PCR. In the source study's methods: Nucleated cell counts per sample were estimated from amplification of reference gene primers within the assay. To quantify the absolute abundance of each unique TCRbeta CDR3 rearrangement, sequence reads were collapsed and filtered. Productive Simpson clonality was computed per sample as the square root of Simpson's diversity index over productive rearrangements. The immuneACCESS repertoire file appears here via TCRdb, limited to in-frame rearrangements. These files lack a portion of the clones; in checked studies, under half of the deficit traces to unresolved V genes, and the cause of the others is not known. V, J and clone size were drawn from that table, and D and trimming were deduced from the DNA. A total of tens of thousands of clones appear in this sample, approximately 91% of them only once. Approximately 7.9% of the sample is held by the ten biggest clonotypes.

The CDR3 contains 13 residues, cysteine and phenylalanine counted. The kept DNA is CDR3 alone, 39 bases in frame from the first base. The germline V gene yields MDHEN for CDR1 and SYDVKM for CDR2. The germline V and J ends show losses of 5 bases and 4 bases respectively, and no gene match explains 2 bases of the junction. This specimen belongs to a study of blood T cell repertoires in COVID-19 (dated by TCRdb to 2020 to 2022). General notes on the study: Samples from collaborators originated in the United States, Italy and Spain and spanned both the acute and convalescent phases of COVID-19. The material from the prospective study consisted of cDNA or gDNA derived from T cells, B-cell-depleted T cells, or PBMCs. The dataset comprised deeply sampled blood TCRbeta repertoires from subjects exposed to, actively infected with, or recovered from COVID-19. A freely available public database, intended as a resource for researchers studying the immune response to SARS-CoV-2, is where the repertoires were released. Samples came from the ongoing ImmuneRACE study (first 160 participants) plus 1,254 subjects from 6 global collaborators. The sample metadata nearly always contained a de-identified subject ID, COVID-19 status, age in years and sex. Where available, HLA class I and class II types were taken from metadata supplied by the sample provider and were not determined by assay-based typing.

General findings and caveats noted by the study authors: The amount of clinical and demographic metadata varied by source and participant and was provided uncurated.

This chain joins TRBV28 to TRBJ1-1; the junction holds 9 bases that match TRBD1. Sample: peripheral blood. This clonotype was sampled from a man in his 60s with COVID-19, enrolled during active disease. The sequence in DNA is TGTGCCAGCAGTGCGACAGGGGGCACTGAAGCTTTCTTT. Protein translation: CASSATGGTEAFF.